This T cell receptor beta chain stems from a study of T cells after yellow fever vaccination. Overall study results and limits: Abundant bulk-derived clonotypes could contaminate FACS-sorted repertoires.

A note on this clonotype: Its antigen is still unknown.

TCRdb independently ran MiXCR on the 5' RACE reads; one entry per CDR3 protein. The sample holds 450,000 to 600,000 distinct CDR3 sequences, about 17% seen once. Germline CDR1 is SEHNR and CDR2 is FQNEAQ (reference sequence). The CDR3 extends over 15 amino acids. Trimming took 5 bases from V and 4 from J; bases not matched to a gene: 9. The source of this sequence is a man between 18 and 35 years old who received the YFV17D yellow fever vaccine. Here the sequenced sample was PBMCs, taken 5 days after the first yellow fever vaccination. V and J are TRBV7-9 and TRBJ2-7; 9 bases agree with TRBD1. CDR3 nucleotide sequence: TGTGCCAGCAGCCGCCAAGGGACAGGGTCGTACGAGCAGTACTTC. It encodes CASSRQGTGSYEQYF.